Described below is a single T cell receptor beta chain sequence and its context. Its antigen remains unknown. The donors comprised healthy bone marrow donors. These data belong to a study of cytomegalovirus exposure and HLA in healthy donors. Researchers ran the PCR with 60 Vbeta and 13 Jbeta primers. Clones were sequenced by immunoSEQ multiplex PCR, and TCRdb holds only the in-frame ones, with some missing. The sample includes over 150,000 clones, 60% to 80% of them seen just once. Notes on the study in general: Previously analyzed data showed that most TCR beta V segments were productive at a frequency of about 87% or about 30%. Certain indistinguishable V segments, among them TRBV6-2 and TRBV6-3, were excluded.

V was pared by 1 base and J by 2 bases, with 12 bases between. CDR3 size: 15 residues. Per the germline V gene, CDR1 is MNHNS and CDR2 is SASEGT. This chain links TRBV6-1 with TRBJ2-7; D is perhaps TRBD2 (6 bases). Specimen: PBMCs. The receptor comes from a woman aged 50 to 65 in good health and CMV-seropositive. CDR3 nucleotides: TGTGCCAGCAGTGAAGTTGGGGGGAACACCTACGAGCAGTACTTC. It is translated as CASSEVGGNTYEQYF.